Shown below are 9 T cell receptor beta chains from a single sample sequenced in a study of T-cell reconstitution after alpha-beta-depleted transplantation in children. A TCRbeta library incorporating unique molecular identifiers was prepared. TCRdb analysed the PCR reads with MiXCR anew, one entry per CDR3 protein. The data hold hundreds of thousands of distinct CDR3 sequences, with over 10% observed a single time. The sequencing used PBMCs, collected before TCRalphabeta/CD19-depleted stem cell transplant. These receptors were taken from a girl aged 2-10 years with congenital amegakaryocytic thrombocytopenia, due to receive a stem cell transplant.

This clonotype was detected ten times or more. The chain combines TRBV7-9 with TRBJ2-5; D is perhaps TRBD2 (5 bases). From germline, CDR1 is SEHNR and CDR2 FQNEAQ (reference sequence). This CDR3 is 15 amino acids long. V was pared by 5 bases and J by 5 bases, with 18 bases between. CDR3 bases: TGTGCCAGCAGCGCCATCGACGGGAAGTCGGAGACCCAGTACTTC. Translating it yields CASSAIDGKSETQYF.

The CDR3 nucleotides are TGCAGTGCTAGCCAGGGCCGGGAGAACGAGCAGTACTTC. Translated, it gives CSASQGRENEQYF. This rearrangement joins TRBV20-1 to TRBJ2-7, with D perhaps matching TRBD2 (6 bases). The CDR3 length is 13 residues. V was cut by 3 bases and J by 5 bases, with 14 bases left in between. Germline loops: CDR1 DFQATT, CDR2 SNEGSKA (reference sequence).

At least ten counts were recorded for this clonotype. The CDR3 spells CSAANQNTGELFF. The CDR3 DNA reads TGCAGTGCTGCCAACCAGAACACCGGGGAGCTGTTTTTT. V is TRBV20-1 and J is TRBJ2-2; D call uncertain. This CDR3 has 13 amino acids. Germline V gene data show CDR1 as DFQATT and CDR2 as SNEGSKA (reference sequence). V dropped 5 bases and J dropped 1 base, with 8 bases sitting between them.

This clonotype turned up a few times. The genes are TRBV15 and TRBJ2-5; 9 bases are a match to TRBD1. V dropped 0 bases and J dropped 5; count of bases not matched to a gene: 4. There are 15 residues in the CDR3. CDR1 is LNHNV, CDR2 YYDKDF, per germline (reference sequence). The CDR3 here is CATSRDLGQGETQYF. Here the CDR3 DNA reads TGTGCCACCAGCAGAGATCTAGGACAGGGGGAGACCCAGTACTTC.

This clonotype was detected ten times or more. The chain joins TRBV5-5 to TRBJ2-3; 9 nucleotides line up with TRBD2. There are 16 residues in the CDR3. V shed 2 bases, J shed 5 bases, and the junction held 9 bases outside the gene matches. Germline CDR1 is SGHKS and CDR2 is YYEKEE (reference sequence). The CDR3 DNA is TGTGCCAGCAGCTTTTTAGCGGGAGACGCCGTAGATACGCAGTATTTT. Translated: CASSFLAGDAVDTQYF.

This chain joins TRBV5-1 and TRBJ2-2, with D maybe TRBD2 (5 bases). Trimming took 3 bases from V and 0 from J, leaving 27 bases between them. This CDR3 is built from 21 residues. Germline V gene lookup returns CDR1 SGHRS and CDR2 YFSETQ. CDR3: CASSSPGVLAIPYANTGELFF. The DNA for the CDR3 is TGCGCCAGCAGCTCGCCCGGGGTCCTAGCAATTCCTTACGCGAACACCGGGGAGCTGTTTTTT.

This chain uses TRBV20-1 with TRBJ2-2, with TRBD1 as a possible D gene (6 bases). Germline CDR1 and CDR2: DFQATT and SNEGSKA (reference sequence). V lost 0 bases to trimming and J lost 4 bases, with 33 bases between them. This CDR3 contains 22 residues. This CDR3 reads CSARDISHRDNQIPKGTGELFF. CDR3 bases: TGCAGTGCTAGAGATATAAGTCATAGGGACAACCAGATCCCTAAAGGCACCGGGGAGCTGTTTTTT.

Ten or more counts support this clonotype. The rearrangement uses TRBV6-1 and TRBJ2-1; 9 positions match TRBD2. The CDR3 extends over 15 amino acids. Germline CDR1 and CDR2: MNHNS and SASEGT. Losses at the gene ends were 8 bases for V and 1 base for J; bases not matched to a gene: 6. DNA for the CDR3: TGTGCCAGCTGGCAAAGCGGGAGGTCCTACAATGAGCAGTTCTTC. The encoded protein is CASWQSGRSYNEQFF.

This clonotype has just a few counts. The CDR3 bases are TGTGCCAGCAGCCAAGAGACGCGGACAGACTATGGCTACACCTTC. Protein: CASSQETRTDYGYTF. The genes are TRBV4-2 and TRBJ1-2, with TRBD1 as a possible D gene (6 bases). The CDR3 length is 15 residues. Germline V gives CDR1 LGHNA, CDR2 YNFKEQ. V lost 0 bases, J lost 3 bases, and 11 bases lay in between.